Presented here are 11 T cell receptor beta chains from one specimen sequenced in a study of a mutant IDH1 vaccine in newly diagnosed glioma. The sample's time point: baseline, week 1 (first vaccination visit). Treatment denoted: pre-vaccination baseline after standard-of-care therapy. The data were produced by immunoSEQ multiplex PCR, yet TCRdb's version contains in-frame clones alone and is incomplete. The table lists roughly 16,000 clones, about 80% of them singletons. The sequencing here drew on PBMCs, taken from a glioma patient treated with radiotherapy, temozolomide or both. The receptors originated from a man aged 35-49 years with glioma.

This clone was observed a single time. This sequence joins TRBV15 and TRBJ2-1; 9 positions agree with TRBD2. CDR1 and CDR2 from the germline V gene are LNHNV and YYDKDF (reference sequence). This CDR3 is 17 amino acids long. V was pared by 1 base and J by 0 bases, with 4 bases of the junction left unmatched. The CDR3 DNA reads TGTGCCACCAGCAGAGGCCCTAGCGGGACCTCCTACAATGAGCAGTTCTTC. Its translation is CATSRGPSGTSYNEQFF.

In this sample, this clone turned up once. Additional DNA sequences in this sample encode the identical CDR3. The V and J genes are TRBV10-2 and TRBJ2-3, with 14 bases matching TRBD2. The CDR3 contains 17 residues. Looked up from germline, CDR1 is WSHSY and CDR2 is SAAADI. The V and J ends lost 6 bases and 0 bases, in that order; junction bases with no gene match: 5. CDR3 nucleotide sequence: TGCGCCAGCAGGAGAGGACTAGCGGGGGGAAGCACAGATACGCAGTATTTT. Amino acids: CASRRGLAGGSTDTQYF.

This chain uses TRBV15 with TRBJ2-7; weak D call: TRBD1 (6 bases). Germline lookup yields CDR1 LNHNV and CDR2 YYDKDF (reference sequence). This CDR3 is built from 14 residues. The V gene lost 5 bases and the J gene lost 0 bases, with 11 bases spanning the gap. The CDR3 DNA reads TGTGCCACCAGCCGACAGGTTGACTCCTACGAGCAGTACTTC. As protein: CATSRQVDSYEQYF.

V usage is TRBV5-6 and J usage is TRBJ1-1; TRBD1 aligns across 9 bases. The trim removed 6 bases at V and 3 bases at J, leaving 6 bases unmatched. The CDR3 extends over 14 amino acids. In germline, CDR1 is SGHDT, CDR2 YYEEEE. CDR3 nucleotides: TGTGCCAGCACCGGGACAGGGAAAGACACTGAAGCTTTCTTT. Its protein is CASTGTGKDTEAFF.

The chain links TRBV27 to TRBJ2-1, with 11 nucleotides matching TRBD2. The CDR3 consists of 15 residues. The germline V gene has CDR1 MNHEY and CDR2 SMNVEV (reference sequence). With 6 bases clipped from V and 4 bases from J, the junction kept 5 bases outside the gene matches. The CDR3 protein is CASSLLAGVYNEQFF. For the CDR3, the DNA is TGTGCCAGCAGCCTACTAGCGGGGGTGTACAATGAGCAGTTCTTC.

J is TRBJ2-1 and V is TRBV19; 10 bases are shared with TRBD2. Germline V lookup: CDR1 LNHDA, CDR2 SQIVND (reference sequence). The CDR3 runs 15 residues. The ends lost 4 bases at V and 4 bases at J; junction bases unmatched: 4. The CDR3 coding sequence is TGTGCCAGTAGTAAGACTAGCGGGCCATACAATGAGCAGTTCTTC. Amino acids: CASSKTSGPYNEQFF.

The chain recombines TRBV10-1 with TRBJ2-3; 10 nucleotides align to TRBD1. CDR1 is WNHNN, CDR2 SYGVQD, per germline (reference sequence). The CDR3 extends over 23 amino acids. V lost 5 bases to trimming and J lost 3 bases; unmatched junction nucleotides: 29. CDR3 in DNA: TGCGCCAGCAGTTTTCCACTAGGACAGGGGGAAATGGGGTTTGTAAGGAAAACAGATACGCAGTATTTT. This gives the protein CASSFPLGQGEMGFVRKTDTQYF.

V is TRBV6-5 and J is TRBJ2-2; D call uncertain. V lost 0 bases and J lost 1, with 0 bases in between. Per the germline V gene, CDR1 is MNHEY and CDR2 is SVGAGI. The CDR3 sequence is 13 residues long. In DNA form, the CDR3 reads TGTGCCAGCAGTTACTCGAACACCGGGGAGCTGTTTTTT. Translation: CASSYSNTGELFF.

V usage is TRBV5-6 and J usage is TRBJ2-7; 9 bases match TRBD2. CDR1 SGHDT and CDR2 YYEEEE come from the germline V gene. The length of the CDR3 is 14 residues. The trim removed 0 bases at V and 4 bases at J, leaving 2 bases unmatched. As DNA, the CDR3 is TGTGCCAGCAGCTTGGCTAGCGGGGATTACGAGCAGTACTTC. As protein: CASSLASGDYEQYF.

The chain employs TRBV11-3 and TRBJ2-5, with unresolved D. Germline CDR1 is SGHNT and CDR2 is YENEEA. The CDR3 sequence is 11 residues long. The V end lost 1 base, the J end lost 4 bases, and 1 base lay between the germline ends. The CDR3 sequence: CASSLGETQYF. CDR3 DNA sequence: TGTGCCAGCAGCTTAGGAGAGACCCAGTACTTC.

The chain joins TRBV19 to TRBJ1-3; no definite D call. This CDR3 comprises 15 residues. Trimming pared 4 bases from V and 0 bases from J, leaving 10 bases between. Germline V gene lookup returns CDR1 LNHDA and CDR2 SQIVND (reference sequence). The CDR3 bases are TGTGCCAGTAGTAGGCGCCGGGACTCTGGAAACACCATATATTTT. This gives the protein CASSRRRDSGNTIYF.